The 8 T cell receptor beta chains below come from one sample, sequenced in a study of blood T cell repertoires in COVID-19. Here immunoSEQ multiplex PCR was the method, and the copy in TCRdb shows in-frame clones only, minus some. The sample shows 150,000 or so clones, 84% of them seen only once. The sample was peripheral blood. These receptor sequences come from a woman in her fifties or sixties with acute or convalescent COVID-19.

The DNA for the CDR3 is TGTGCCAGCAGTTACTCAAAGACAGGGGTTTTTAATGAAAAACTGTTTTTT. This translates into CASSYSKTGVFNEKLFF. The chain employs TRBV6-2 or TRBV6-3 and TRBJ1-4; 8 nucleotides agree with TRBD1. Germline trimming cut 0 bases from V and 4 bases from J; bases unmatched to any gene: 7. The CDR3 length is 17 residues. The germline CDR1 and CDR2 sequences are MNHEY and SVGEGT.

The V and J genes are TRBV9 and TRBJ2-7; 8 bases agree with TRBD2. Germline V gene lookup returns CDR1 SGDLS and CDR2 YYNGEE. With V trimmed by 2 bases and J by 2 bases, 6 bases remained unmatched. CDR3 length: 15 amino acids. The CDR3 bases are TGTGCCAGCAGCGTCGGTAGCGGGGACACCTACGAGCAGTACTTC. This codes for CASSVGSGDTYEQYF.

The V gene is TRBV2, the J gene TRBJ2-1; 10 bases agree with TRBD1. The CDR3 covers 16 residues. The ends lost 5 bases at V and 2 bases at J; junction bases unmatched: 6. In germline, CDR1 is SNHLY, CDR2 FYNNEI. The CDR3 bases are TGTGCCAGCAGTCTGACAGGGGGCTATACCTACAATGAGCAGTTCTTC. Translation gives CASSLTGGYTYNEQFF.

The rearrangement joins TRBV9 to TRBJ2-1; perhaps TRBD2 as D (6 bases). The V and J ends lost 1 base and 5 bases respectively, with 22 bases between them. The germline CDR1 and CDR2 sequences are SGDLS and YYNGEE. This CDR3 is built from 18 residues. The CDR3 loop is CASSVFGGSSPSNNEQFF. The CDR3 DNA reads as TGTGCCAGCAGCGTATTTGGGGGGTCCTCCCCTTCCAACAATGAGCAGTTCTTC.

The chain employs TRBV3-1 (or the pseudogene TRBV3-2) and TRBJ2-5; 7 nucleotides agree with TRBD1. This CDR3 is 15 amino acids long. CDR1 and CDR2 from the germline V gene are LGHDT and YNNKEL (reference sequence). Trimming took 4 bases from V and 2 from J; bases not matched to a gene: 7. The CDR3 region is CASSLRGYDQETQYF. The CDR3 nucleotides are TGTGCCAGCAGCCTCAGGGGGTACGATCAAGAGACCCAGTACTTC.

The chain carries TRBV5-5 and TRBJ2-6; 7 bases agree with TRBD1. Germline V CDR1 and CDR2: SGHKS, YYEKEE (reference sequence). The CDR3 runs to 18 residues. V shed 0 bases and J 2 bases; nucleotides not matched to a gene: 8. The CDR3 is CASSLVPTGRAGANVLTF. DNA of the CDR3: TGTGCCAGCAGCTTGGTCCCGACAGGGCGTGCTGGGGCCAACGTCCTGACTTTC.

On this clone: One junction end disagrees with the germline gene, perhaps due to a read error. The chain recombines TRBV6-5 with TRBJ1-5, with D perhaps TRBD1 (5 bases). CDR1 is MNHEY and CDR2 is SVGAGI in the germline V gene. This CDR3 comprises 14 residues. CDR3 nucleotide sequence: TGTGCCAGCAGTGACTCGCAGGGAACTCAGCCCCAGCATTTT. Translating it yields CASSDSQGTQPQHF.

This sequence joins TRBV5-4 and TRBJ2-7; D possibly corresponds to TRBD2 (6 bases). This CDR3 comprises 11 residues. Germline CDR1 reads SGHNT; CDR2 reads YYREEE (reference sequence). V was clipped by 4 bases and J by 7 bases, with 9 bases between them. The CDR3 sequence is CASSTRGEQYF. CDR3 bases: TGTGCCAGCAGCACCCGGGGGGAGCAGTACTTC.